These T cell receptor beta chains were read from a single sample in a study of cytomegalovirus exposure and HLA in healthy donors. Assay used: immunoSEQ multiplex PCR; TCRdb lists only in-frame clones, some missing. The sample carries over 130,000 clones, about three fifths recorded once. The sequenced sample was PBMCs. These receptors originate from a woman aged 55-70 years in good health and CMV-seropositive. Each CDR3 is given with its conserved first and last residue. D genes are given only for firm matches. Expanded clones are given a class, and other clones once, few, many or no size at all.

>TRBV19|-|TRBJ2-1|TRBD1
CASSTGTGGHNEQFF
TGTGCCAGTAGTACAGGGACAGGGGGGCACAATGAGCAGTTCTTC
>TRBV30|-|TRBJ2-5|-
CAWRLDSSETQYF
TGTGCCTGGAGATTAGACAGTTCAGAGACCCAGTACTTC
>TRBV28|-|TRBJ1-2|-
CASRLPGVGYGYTF
TGTGCCAGCAGACTTCCAGGGGTTGGCTATGGCTACACCTTC
>TRBV23-1|few|TRBJ2-7|TRBD1
CASSQSQDRGCEQYF
TGCGCCAGCAGTCAATCTCAGGACAGGGGATGCGAGCAGTACTTC
>TRBV28|once|TRBJ2-7|TRBD1
CASGFGQGAYEQYF
TGTGCCAGCGGATTCGGACAGGGGGCATACGAGCAGTACTTC
>TRBV29-1|-|TRBJ1-2|TRBD1
CSVAGQGAGGYTF
TGCAGCGTTGCGGGACAGGGGGCGGGTGGCTACACCTTC
>TRBV18|-|TRBJ2-2|TRBD2
CASSPPTGLAGLAGGRGRTGELFF
TGTGCCAGCTCACCACCGACCGGTTTAGCAGGACTAGCGGGAGGAAGGGGTCGGACCGGGGAGCTGTTTTTT
>TRBV6-1|-|TRBJ2-3|-
CASSERRGSTDTQYF
TGTGCCAGCAGTGAAAGGCGCGGGAGCACAGATACGCAGTATTTT
>TRBV29-1|-|TRBJ2-3|TRBD2
CSVAAGGTDTQYF
TGCAGCGTTGCAGCGGGAGGGACAGATACGCAGTATTTT
>TRBV20-1|-|TRBJ2-7|-
CSAPLTYEQYF
TGCAGTGCTCCACTCACCTACGAGCAGTACTTC
>TRBV5-8|-|TRBJ2-7|TRBD1
CASSYRLSGQGAHWEQYF
TGTGCCAGCAGCTACCGGTTGAGTGGACAGGGGGCCCATTGGGAGCAGTACTTC
>TRBV7-8|few|TRBJ2-3|-
CASSPAPTGVSTDTQYF
TGTGCCAGCAGCCCGGCACCGACAGGAGTGAGCACAGATACGCAGTATTTT
>TRBV13|-|TRBJ2-7|TRBD1
CASSKGQASYEQYF
TGTGCCAGCAGCAAGGGACAGGCTTCCTACGAGCAGTACTTC
>TRBV28|-|TRBJ2-1|TRBD1
CASSYDRGQFF
TGTGCCAGCAGTTATGACAGGGGGCAGTTCTTC
>TRBV27|few|TRBJ2-5|-
CASSLQGQETQYF
TGTGCCAGCAGTTTACAGGGGCAAGAGACCCAGTACTTC
>TRBV23-1|few|TRBJ1-1|-
CASSQSKGGAFF
TGCGCCAGCAGTCAATCAAAAGGGGGAGCTTTCTTT
>TRBV7-2|-|TRBJ2-7|-
CASSSGVAQQYF
TGTGCCAGCAGCTCAGGGGTTGCCCAGCAGTACTTC
>TRBV6-5|-|TRBJ1-4|-
CASKTGDEKLFF
TGTGCCAGCAAGACAGGAGATGAAAAACTGTTTTTT
>TRBV28|-|TRBJ2-7|-
CASSLSPRPAYEQYF
TGTGCCAGCAGTTTATCCCCGCGTCCTGCCTACGAGCAGTACTTC
>TRBV28|-|TRBJ1-2|-
CASSSVSSNYGYTF
TGTGCCAGCAGTTCAGTTTCGTCCAACTATGGCTACACCTTC
>TRBV2|few|TRBJ2-7|-
CASMAGTYEQYF
TGTGCCAGCATGGCAGGAACCTACGAGCAGTACTTC
>TRBV6-5|-|TRBJ1-1|-
CASSYFGGVSTEAFF
TGTGCCAGCAGTTACTTTGGGGGCGTCAGTACTGAAGCTTTCTTT
>TRBV30|few|TRBJ1-2|-
CAWESGVLNYGYTF
TGTGCCTGGGAGTCAGGGGTCTTGAACTATGGCTACACCTTC
>TRBV9|-|TRBJ2-5|-
CASSVAPEASAGSVETQYF
TGTGCCAGCAGCGTAGCACCCGAGGCTAGCGCGGGAAGTGTAGAGACCCAGTACTTC
>TRBV29-1|-|TRBJ2-3|-
CSVELNQGRLGTQYF
TGCAGCGTTGAGTTGAACCAAGGGAGGTTAGGGACGCAGTATTTT
>TRBV6-5|-|TRBJ1-4|-
CASSPAGATNEKLFF
TGTGCCAGCAGTCCCGCCGGTGCGACTAATGAAAAACTGTTTTTT
>TRBV2|-|TRBJ2-7|TRBD1
CASSADRGEYEQYF
TGTGCCAGCAGCGCCGACAGGGGAGAGTACGAGCAGTACTTC
>TRBV27|-|TRBJ1-1|-
CASSLHMNTEAFF
TGTGCCAGCAGTTTACACATGAACACTGAAGCTTTCTTT
>TRBV7-8|-|TRBJ2-6|TRBD1
CASSSGQHSGANVLTF
TGTGCCAGCAGCTCGGGACAGCACTCTGGGGCCAACGTCCTGACTTTC
>TRBV14|few|TRBJ1-4|-
CASSRRNEKLFF
TGTGCCAGCAGCCGCAGGAATGAAAAACTGTTTTTT
>TRBV20-1|-|TRBJ2-5|-
CSAIWGGEQYF
TGCAGTGCCATCTGGGGCGGTGAGCAGTACTTC
>TRBV7-6|once|TRBJ1-1|-
CASSLGARGAEAFF
TGTGCCAGCAGCTTAGGGGCCCGGGGGGCTGAAGCTTTCTTT
>TRBV29-1|-|TRBJ2-7|TRBD2
CSVPGTSGYEQYF
TGCAGCGTTCCGGGGACTAGCGGCTACGAGCAGTACTTC
>TRBV7-9|-|TRBJ1-4|TRBD1
CASSRDRGALQEKLFF
TGTGCCAGCAGCCGGGACAGGGGAGCCTTACAGGAAAAACTGTTTTTT
>TRBV28|-|TRBJ2-6|-
CASSPLRDKRSNVLTF
TGTGCCAGCAGCCCCCTTCGGGACAAACGGTCCAACGTCCTGACTTTC
>TRBV7-9|-|TRBJ2-3|-
CASSLVGGEEDTQYF
TGTGCCAGCAGCTTAGTCGGCGGGGAGGAAGATACGCAGTATTTT
>TRBV5-6|once|TRBJ2-7|-
CASSLSPSASYEQYF
TGTGCCAGCAGCTTGAGTCCTAGCGCGTCCTACGAGCAGTACTTC
>TRBV4-1|few|TRBJ1-6|-
CASRLTPARNSPLHF
TGCGCCAGCAGACTTACGCCAGCGAGAAATTCACCCCTCCACTTT
>TRBV11-2|-|TRBJ2-4|-
CASSPSFPKNIQYF
TGTGCCAGCAGCCCTAGTTTTCCCAAAAACATTCAGTACTTC
>TRBV28|-|TRBJ2-5|TRBD1
CASRNRGIQTQYF
TGTGCCAGCAGGAACAGGGGGATACAGACCCAGTACTTC
>TRBV7-9|-|TRBJ2-1|TRBD2
CASSWTSGYNEQFF
TGTGCCAGCAGCTGGACTAGCGGATACAATGAGCAGTTCTTC
>TRBV1|-|TRBJ2-3|-
CTSSQALGLAESTDTQYF
TGCACCAGCAGCCAAGCATTGGGACTAGCGGAAAGCACAGATACGCAGTATTTT
>TRBV2|once|TRBJ2-7|TRBD2
CASSEALRYSSGPYEQYF
TGTGCCAGCAGTGAAGCGCTTCGGTACTCTAGCGGACCCTACGAGCAGTACTTC
>TRBV28|-|TRBJ2-7|-
CASSLSQAIGNEQYF
TGTGCCAGCAGTTTAAGTCAGGCCATCGGCAACGAGCAGTACTTC
>TRBV5-4|-|TRBJ2-1|-
CASSLAGASSYNEQFF
TGTGCCAGCAGCTTGGCCGGTGCGAGCTCCTACAATGAGCAGTTCTTC
>TRBV29-1|-|TRBJ2-2|TRBD2
CSVGGSGTGELFF
TGCAGCGTTGGGGGTAGCGGGACCGGGGAGCTGTTTTTT
>TRBV5-5|-|TRBJ1-5|-
CASSGGANQPQHF
TGTGCCAGCAGCGGAGGGGCCAATCAGCCCCAGCATTTT
>TRBV4-2|-|TRBJ2-1|-
CASSQDAGSPQEQFF
TGTGCCAGCAGCCAAGATGCGGGGAGCCCTCAAGAGCAGTTCTTC
>TRBV2|-|TRBJ1-4|-
CASALRRAGLFF
TGTGCCAGCGCTCTACGCCGTGCGGGTCTGTTTTTT
>TRBV30|-|TRBJ2-2|-
CAWRLFQSGQRGTGELFF
TGTGCCTGGAGACTATTCCAATCCGGACAGAGAGGCACCGGGGAGCTGTTTTTT
>TRBV10-3|once|TRBJ2-1|TRBD2
CAISEGIAGGPQVNEQFF
TGTGCCATCAGTGAGGGAATAGCGGGAGGGCCTCAAGTCAATGAGCAGTTCTTC
>TRBV7-9|-|TRBJ1-2|TRBD1
CSSSLVGTGGYGYTF
TGTTCCAGCAGCTTAGTTGGGACAGGAGGCTATGGCTACACCTTC
>TRBV11-2|few|TRBJ1-1|TRBD1
CASSTRRQGPTEAFF
TGTGCCAGCAGCACACGCCGACAGGGACCCACTGAAGCTTTCTTT
>TRBV2|-|TRBJ2-5|TRBD1
CASSDTRTGPSVETQYF
TGTGCCAGCAGCGACACCCGGACAGGGCCTTCGGTGGAGACCCAGTACTTC
>TRBV28|once|TRBJ2-1|TRBD2
CARMPPSSGGSYNEQFF
TGTGCCAGGATGCCCCCTTCTAGCGGGGGTTCCTACAATGAGCAGTTCTTC
>TRBV19|-|TRBJ1-2|-
CASGGGESLAGYTF
TGTGCCAGTGGCGGGGGCGAGTCCCTTGCGGGCTACACCTTC
>TRBV4-3|-|TRBJ2-2|TRBD2
CASSQEGRGGTGELFF
TGCGCCAGCAGCCAAGAGGGGAGGGGCGGGACCGGGGAGCTGTTTTTT